The following is a T cell receptor (beta chain) sequence with its context. V gave up 0 bases and J gave up 9 bases, with 6 bases separating them. Germline V gives CDR1 LGHDT, CDR2 YNNKEL (reference sequence). The CDR3 is made up of 13 amino acids. The authors' processing: The authors estimated nucleated cell counts from reference gene primer amplification. Repertoires were generated with immunoSEQ multiplex PCR, while TCRdb's copy carries only in-frame clones and drops some. V and J calls and clone size are as listed in that table; D and trimming were resolved from the DNA. The sample shows 130,000 or so clones, around 80% of them seen only once. The data originate from a study of blood T cell repertoires in COVID-19. Study background: PBMCs, B-cell-depleted T cells, or T cells provided the cDNA or gDNA that made up the material.

The source is a woman aged 60-75 years with acute or convalescent COVID-19. The V gene is TRBV3-1 (or the pseudogene TRBV3-2), the J gene TRBJ1-6; D is uncertain. The sample was peripheral blood. CDR3 region: CASSQDGFSPLHF. CDR3 DNA: TGTGCCAGCAGCCAAGATGGCTTTTCACCCCTCCACTTT.